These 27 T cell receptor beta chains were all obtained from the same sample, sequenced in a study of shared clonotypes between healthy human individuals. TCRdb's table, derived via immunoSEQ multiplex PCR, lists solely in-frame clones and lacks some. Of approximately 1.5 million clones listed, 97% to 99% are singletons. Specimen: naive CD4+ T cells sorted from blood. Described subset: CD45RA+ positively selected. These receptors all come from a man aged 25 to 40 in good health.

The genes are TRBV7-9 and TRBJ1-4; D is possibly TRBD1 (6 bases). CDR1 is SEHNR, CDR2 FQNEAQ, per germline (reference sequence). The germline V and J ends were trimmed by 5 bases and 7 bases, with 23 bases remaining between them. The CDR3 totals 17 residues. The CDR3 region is CASSQIHGGGVSEKLFF. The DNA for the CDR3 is TGTGCCAGCAGCCAAATCCATGGTGGGGGCGTAAGTGAAAAACTGTTTTTT.

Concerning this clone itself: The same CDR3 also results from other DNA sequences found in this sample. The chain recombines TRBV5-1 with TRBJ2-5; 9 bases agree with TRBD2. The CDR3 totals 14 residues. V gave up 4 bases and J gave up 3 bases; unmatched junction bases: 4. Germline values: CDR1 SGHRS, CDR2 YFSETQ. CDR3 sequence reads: CASSQTSGKETQYF. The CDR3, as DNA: TGCGCCAGCAGCCAGACTAGCGGAAAAGAGACCCAGTACTTC.

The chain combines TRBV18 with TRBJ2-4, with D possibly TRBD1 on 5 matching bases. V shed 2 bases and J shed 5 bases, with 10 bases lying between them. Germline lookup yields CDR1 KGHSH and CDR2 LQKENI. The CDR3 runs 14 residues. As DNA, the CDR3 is TGTGCCAGCTCACCAGCGGACACCGAAAACATTCAGTACTTC. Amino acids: CASSPADTENIQYF.

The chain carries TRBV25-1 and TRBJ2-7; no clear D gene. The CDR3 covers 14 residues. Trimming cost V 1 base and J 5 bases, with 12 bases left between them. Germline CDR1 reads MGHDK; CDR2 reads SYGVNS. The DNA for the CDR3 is TGTGCCAGCAGTGAATCGGACCGAGACGACGAGCAGTACTTC. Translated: CASSESDRDDEQYF.

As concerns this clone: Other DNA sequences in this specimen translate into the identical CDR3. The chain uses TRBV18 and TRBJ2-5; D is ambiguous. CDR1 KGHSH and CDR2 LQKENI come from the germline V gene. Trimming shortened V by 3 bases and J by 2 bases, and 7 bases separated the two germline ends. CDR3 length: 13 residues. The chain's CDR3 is CASSPTLQETQYF. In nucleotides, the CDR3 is TGTGCCAGCTCACCGACTCTGCAAGAGACCCAGTACTTC.

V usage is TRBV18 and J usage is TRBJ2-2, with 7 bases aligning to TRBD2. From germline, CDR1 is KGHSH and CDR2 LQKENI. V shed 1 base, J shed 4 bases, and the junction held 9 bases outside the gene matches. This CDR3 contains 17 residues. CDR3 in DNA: TGTGCCAGCTCACCACTGACCCTCACTAGCGTCACCGGGGAGCTGTTTTTT. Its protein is CASSPLTLTSVTGELFF. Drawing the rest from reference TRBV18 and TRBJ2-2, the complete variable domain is NAGVMQNPRHLVRRRGQEARLRCSPMKGHSHVYWYRQLPEEGLKFMVYLQKENIIDESGMPKERFSAEFPKEGPSILRIQQVVRGDSAAYFCASSPLTLTSVTGELFFGEGSRLTVL.

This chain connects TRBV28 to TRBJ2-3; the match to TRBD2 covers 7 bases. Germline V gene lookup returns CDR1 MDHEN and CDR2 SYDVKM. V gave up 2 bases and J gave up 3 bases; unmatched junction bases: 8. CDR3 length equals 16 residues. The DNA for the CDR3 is TGTGCCAGCAGTTTAGTTCTAGCGGCCCGGACAGATACGCAGTATTTT. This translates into CASSLVLAARTDTQYF.

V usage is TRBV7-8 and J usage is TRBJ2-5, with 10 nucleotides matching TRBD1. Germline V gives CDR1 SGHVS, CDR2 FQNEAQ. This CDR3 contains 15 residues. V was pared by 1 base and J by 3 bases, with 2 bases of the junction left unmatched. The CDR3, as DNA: TGTGCCAGCAGCTTAGTGGGACAGGGGAAAGAGACCCAGTACTTC. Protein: CASSLVGQGKETQYF.

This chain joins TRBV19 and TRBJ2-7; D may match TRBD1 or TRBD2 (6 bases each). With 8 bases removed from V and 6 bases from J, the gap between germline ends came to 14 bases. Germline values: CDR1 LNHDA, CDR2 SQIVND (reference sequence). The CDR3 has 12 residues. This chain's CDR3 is CASGGRIGEQYF. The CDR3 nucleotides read TGTGCCAGTGGGGGGCGCATAGGCGAGCAGTACTTC.

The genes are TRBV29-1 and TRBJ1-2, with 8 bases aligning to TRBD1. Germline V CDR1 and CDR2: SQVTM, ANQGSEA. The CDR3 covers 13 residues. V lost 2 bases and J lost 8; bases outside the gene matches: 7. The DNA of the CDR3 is TGCAGCGTTGAACTTCAGGGGGCAGGCGGCTACACCTTC. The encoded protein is CSVELQGAGGYTF.

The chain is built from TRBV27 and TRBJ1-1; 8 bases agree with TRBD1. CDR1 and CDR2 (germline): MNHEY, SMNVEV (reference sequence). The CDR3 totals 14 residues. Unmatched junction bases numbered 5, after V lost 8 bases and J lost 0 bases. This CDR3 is CASVPTGVNTEAFF. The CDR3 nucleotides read TGTGCCAGCGTACCGACAGGGGTGAACACTGAAGCTTTCTTT.

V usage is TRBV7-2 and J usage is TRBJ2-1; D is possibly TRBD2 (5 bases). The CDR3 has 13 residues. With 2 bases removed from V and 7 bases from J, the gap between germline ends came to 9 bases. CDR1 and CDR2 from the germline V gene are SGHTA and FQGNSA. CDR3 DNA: TGTGCCAGCAGCTTAACTAGTTGGAATGAGCAGTTCTTC. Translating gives CASSLTSWNEQFF.

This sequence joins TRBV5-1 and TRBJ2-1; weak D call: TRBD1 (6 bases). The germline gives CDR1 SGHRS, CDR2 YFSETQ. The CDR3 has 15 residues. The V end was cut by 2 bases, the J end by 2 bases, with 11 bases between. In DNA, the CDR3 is TGCGCCAGCAGCTTTGGGACACCCACCTACAATGAGCAGTTCTTC. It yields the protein CASSFGTPTYNEQFF.

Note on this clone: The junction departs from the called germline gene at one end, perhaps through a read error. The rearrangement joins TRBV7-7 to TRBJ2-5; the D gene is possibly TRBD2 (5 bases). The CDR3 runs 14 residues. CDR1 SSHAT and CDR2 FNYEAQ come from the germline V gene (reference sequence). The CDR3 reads CASSPGSGQETQYF. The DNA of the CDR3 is TGTGCTAGCAGCCCGGGAAGCGGACAAGAGACCCAGTACTTC.

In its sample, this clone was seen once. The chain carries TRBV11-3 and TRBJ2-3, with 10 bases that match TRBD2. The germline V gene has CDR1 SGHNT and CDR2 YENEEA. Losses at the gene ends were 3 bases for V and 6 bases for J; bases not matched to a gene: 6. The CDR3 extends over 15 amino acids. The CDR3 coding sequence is TGTGCCAGCAGCTTGGGAGCGGGAGGGCCGGATACGCAGTATTTT. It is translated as CASSLGAGGPDTQYF.

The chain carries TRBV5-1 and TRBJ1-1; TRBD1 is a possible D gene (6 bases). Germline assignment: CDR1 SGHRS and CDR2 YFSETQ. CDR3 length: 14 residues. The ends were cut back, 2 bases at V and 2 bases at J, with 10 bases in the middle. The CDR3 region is CASSFRDINTEAFF. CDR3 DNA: TGCGCCAGCAGCTTCCGGGACATCAACACTGAAGCTTTCTTT.

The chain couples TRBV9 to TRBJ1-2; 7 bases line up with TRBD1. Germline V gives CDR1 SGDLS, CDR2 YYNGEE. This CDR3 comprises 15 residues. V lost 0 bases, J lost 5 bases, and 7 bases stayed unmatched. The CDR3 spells CASSVGLGQSYGYTF. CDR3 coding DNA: TGTGCCAGCAGCGTAGGTTTGGGACAGTCATATGGCTACACCTTC.

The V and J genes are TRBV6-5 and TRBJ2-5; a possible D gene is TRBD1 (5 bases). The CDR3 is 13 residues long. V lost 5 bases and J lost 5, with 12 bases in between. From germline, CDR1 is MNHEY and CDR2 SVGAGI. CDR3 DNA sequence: TGTGCCAGCAGTCCCCAGTCAGGGGAGACCCAGTACTTC. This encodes CASSPQSGETQYF.

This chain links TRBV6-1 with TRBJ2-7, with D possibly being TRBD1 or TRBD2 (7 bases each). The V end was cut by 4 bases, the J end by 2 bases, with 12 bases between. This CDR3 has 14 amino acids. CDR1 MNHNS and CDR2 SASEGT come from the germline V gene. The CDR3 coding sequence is TGTGCCAGCAGTGGGGCAGGGGGGGCCTACGAGCAGTACTTC. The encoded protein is CASSGAGGAYEQYF.

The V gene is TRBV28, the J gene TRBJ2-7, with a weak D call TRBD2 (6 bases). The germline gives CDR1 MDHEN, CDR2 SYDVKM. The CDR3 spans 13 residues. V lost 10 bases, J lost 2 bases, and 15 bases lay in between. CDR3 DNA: TGTGCCACCACAATTAGCGGAACCTACGAGCAGTACTTC. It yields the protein CATTISGTYEQYF.

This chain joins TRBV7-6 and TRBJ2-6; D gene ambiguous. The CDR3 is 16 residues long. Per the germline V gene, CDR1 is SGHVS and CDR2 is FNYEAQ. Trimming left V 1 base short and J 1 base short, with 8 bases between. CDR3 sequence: CASSLGGRSGANVLTF. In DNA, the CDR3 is TGTGCCAGCAGCTTAGGAGGTCGGTCTGGGGCCAACGTCCTGACTTTC.

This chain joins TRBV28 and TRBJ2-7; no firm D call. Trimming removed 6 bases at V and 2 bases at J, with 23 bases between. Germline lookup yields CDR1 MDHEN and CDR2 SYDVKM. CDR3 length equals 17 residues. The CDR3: CASSPHGPVWDTYEQYF. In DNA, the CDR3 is TGTGCCAGCAGCCCTCATGGGCCCGTCTGGGATACCTACGAGCAGTACTTC.

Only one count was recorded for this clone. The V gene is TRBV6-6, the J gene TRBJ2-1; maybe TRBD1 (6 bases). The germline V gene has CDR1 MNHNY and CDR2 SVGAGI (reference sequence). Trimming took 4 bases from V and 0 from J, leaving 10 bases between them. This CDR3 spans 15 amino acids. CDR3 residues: CASSFGQSSYNEQFF. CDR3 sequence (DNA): TGTGCCAGCAGTTTCGGACAGAGCTCCTACAATGAGCAGTTCTTC.

The CDR3 sequence: CATRSLEGYTF. The CDR3 nucleotides are TGTGCCACCAGATCCCTGGAGGGCTACACCTTC. This chain links TRBV15 with TRBJ1-2; no reliable D call. V lost 6 bases and J 8 bases, leaving 10 bases between the germline ends. The CDR3 spans 11 residues. The germline V gene has CDR1 LNHNV and CDR2 YYDKDF (reference sequence).

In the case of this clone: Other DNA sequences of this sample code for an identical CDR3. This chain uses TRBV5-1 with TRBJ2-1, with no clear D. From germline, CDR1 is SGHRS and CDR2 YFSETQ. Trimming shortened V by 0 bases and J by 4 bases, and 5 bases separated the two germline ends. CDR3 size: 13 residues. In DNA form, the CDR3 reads TGCGCCAGCAGCTTGGGGAATTACAATGAGCAGTTCTTC. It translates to CASSLGNYNEQFF.

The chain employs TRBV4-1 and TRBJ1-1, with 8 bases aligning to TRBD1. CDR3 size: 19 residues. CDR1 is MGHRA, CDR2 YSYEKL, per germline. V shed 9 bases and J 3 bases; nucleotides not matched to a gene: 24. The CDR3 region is CASSAKGTGSGHKDTEAFF. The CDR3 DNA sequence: TGCGCCAGTAGTGCGAAGGGGACAGGATCTGGGCATAAGGACACTGAAGCTTTCTTT.

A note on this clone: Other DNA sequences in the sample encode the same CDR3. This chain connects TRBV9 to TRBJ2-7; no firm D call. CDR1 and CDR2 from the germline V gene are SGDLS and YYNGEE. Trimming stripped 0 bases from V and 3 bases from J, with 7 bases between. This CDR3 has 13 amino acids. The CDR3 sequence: CASSVAPGYEQYF. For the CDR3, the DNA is TGTGCCAGCAGCGTAGCCCCTGGCTACGAGCAGTACTTC.